This T cell receptor (beta chain) originates from a study of T cell responses to AZD1222 COVID-19 vaccine. Study-wide points: Most donors were white British, females outnumbered males, and clonal diversity was possibly underestimated.

To note about this clone: The antigen is undetermined.

The CDR3 consists of 15 residues. CDR1 and CDR2 from the germline V gene are MNHEY and SVGAGI. Sequencing used immunoSEQ multiplex PCR; TCRdb keeps in-frame clones, though not all of them. The sample has over 150,000 clones; roughly nine tenths are singletons. V and J are TRBV6-5 and TRBJ1-2, with 12 nucleotides matching TRBD1. The sample consisted of peripheral blood, taken on day 0 of AZD1222 vaccination. The sequence derives from an adult in good health. As DNA, the CDR3 is TGTGCTATACAAAGGACCGGGACAGGGGGCGATGGCTACACCTTC. It codes for CAIQRTGTGGDGYTF.